Presented here are 3 T cell receptor beta chains from one specimen sequenced in a study of Ad26.COV2.S vaccination and SARS-CoV-2 variants. Treatment: roughly 20 received Ad26.COV2.S at low or high dose, single or two shots; several received placebo; per-sample allocation not given. Samples came from day 63 after the first vaccine or placebo injection. The method was immunoSEQ multiplex PCR; TCRdb's version includes in-frame clones alone and lacks a portion of them. This table holds hundreds of thousands of clones, around nine tenths found once. The specimen comprised peripheral blood, sampled in a trial of Ad26.COV2.S vaccine versus placebo. These receptors were obtained from a person aged 18-65 years who received the Ad26.COV2.S COVID-19 vaccine or a placebo.

This chain connects TRBV28 to TRBJ1-1, with a possible D match to TRBD1 (6 bases). There are 15 residues in the CDR3. Trimming stripped 0 bases from V and 2 bases from J, with 10 bases between. Germline V lookup: CDR1 MDHEN, CDR2 SYDVKM. CDR3: CASSLWGDTNTEAFF. The CDR3 nucleotides read TGTGCCAGCAGTTTATGGGGGGACACCAACACTGAAGCTTTCTTT.

The chain couples TRBV30 to TRBJ2-2, with 7 bases identical to TRBD1. Germline loops: CDR1 GTSNPN, CDR2 SVGIG (reference sequence). The CDR3 covers 20 residues. V shed 0 bases and J 3 bases; nucleotides not matched to a gene: 19. Written as DNA, the CDR3 is TGTGCCTGGAGTGTACCGAAGGCAGGGGGTTCCCTAAGGGACACCGGGGAGCTGTTTTTT. Protein sequence: CAWSVPKAGGSLRDTGELFF.

V gene TRBV6-6 combines with J gene TRBJ1-2; D might be TRBD1 (6 bases). Between the trimmed V and J ends, which lost 6 bases and 6 bases, there was a span of 17 bases. Per germline, CDR1 MNHNY and CDR2 SVGAGI (reference sequence). This CDR3 has 14 residues. CDR3 nucleotide sequence: TGTGCCAGCAGGTGGGACATACTTAGTGATGGCTACACCTTC. Encoded protein: CASRWDILSDGYTF.